This TCR beta chain emerged from a study of blood T cell repertoires in COVID-19. Repertoires were generated with immunoSEQ multiplex PCR, while TCRdb's copy carries only in-frame clones and drops some. The table includes just over 300,000 clones, approximately 90% detected once. CDR1 and CDR2 (germline): ENHRY, SYGVKD. The ends were cut back, 3 bases at V and 7 bases at J, with 18 bases in the middle. The length of the CDR3 is 16 residues. Recruitment covered 20 to 25 US areas and drew participants whose ages spanned roughly 18 to 100 years. The clonotype originates from a young man who had recovered from COVID-19. The rearrangement uses TRBV10-3 and TRBJ1-4; D perhaps matches TRBD1 (6 bases). Material: PBMCs or T cells enriched from blood (not recorded which). CDR3: CAISDRGRGIGEKLFF. DNA for the CDR3: TGTGCCATCAGTGATAGGGGGAGAGGAATCGGTGAAAAACTGTTTTTT.